This T cell receptor beta chain was identified during a study of control samples from healthy donors and cancer patients. Profiled with immunoSEQ multiplex PCR; TCRdb holds only in-frame clones, not every one. Of 100,000 to 150,000 clones listed, 87% were seen once; the top ten hold 8% to 9%. This CDR3 is built from 18 residues. With 1 base clipped from V and 5 bases from J, the junction kept 15 bases outside the gene matches. Per the germline V gene, CDR1 is SGHDN and CDR2 is FVKESK. The material sequenced was blood. This TCR came from a man in his forties or fifties in good health. V gene TRBV14 combines with J gene TRBJ1-1, with 8 bases identical to TRBD1. The CDR3 DNA follows: TGTGCCAGCAGCCAAGGGGGCAGGGGGCGCTGGGACTGGACTGAAGCTTTCTTT. This translates into CASSQGGRGRWDWTEAFF.